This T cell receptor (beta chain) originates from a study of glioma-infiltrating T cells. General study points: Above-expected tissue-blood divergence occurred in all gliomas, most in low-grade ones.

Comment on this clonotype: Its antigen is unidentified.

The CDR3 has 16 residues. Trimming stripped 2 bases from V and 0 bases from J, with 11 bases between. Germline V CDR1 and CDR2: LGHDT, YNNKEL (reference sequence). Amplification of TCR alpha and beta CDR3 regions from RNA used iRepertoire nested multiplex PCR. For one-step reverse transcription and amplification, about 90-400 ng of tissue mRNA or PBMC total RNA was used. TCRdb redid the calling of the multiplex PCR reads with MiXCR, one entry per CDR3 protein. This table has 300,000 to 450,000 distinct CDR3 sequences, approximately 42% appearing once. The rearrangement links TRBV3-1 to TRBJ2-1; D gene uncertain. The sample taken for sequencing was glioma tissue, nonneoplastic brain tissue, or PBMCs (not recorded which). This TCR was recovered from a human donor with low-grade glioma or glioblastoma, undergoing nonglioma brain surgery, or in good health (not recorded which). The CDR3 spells CASSQMSANSYNEQFF. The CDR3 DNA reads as TGTGCCAGCAGCCAAATGTCTGCGAACTCCTACAATGAGCAGTTCTTC.